This T cell receptor beta chain was recorded in a study of CD8+ T cells in alopecia areata. Regarding the study as a whole: Lesional scalp displayed greater clonality than normal scalp, most notably in alopecia totalis/universalis.

This clone was seen a handful of times. No antigen is known for it. Stated treatment: oral pan-JAK inhibitor, 5-10 mg twice daily. Specimens obtained from alopecia areata patients comprised lesional scalp punch biopsies and peripheral blood. The sorting of PBMCs gave CD4+ and CD8+ T cells. Reverse transcribed after extraction, RNA yielded cDNA as the sequencing template. Produced via immunoSEQ multiplex PCR; TCRdb's table is partial and in-frame only. The data hold under 350,000 clones, with roughly 64% observed a single time. The TCR sequence derives from a human donor with alopecia areata. The input for sequencing was CD4+ T cells sorted from blood, taken at week 24, from a patient treated with tofacitinib.

This CDR3 is CAISGDSLNEQFF. DNA for the CDR3: TGTGCCATCAGTGGGGACTCCCTCAATGAGCAGTTCTTC. This rearrangement joins TRBV10-3 to TRBJ2-1; tentatively, D is TRBD2 (6 bases). V lost 4 bases and J lost 6, with 10 bases in between. The germline CDR1 and CDR2 sequences are ENHRY and SYGVKD. This CDR3 is 13 amino acids long.